This T cell receptor beta chain was sequenced during a study of cytomegalovirus exposure and HLA in healthy donors. Study-wide results and limits: Rarity characterized most TCR sequences, yet some public TCRs appeared in many donors. For cytomegalovirus status, the classifier reportedly gave diagnoses with high specificity and sensitivity. The study recorded fewer than 200 TCR beta chains that were cytomegalovirus-associated.

In regard to this clone: Antigen unknown.

Assay used: immunoSEQ multiplex PCR; TCRdb lists only in-frame clones, some missing. The profile shows about 79,000 clones, over 85% of them singletons. This TCR was sampled from a woman aged 25 to 39 in good health and CMV-seronegative. The specimen sequenced was PBMCs.

Here the CDR3 reads CASGAGTGKNFYEQYF. CDR3 DNA sequence: TGTGCTAGTGGAGCCGGGACAGGGAAGAACTTCTACGAGCAGTACTTC. The gene calls are TRBV12-5 and TRBJ2-7; 9 nucleotides agree with TRBD1. The ends lost 6 bases at V and 3 bases at J; junction bases unmatched: 12. The CDR3 length is 16 residues. Germline CDR1 reads LGHNT; CDR2 reads FRNRAP.